This TCR beta chain stems from a study of T cell changes during pregnancy in multiple sclerosis. Germline-derived CDR1 and CDR2 are SNHLY and FYNNEI. Trimming took 6 bases from V and 6 from J; bases not matched to a gene: 8. The CDR3 contains 13 residues. Sequencing used immunoSEQ multiplex PCR; TCRdb keeps in-frame clones, though not all of them. This sample has about 70,000 clones, with about 94% found just once. The gene calls are TRBV2 and TRBJ2-7; 7 bases fit TRBD1. The receptor comes from a female donor with multiple sclerosis, enrolled in a pregnancy study. Specimen: peripheral blood, collected in the third trimester of pregnancy. The CDR3 DNA reads TGTGCCAGCAGAGTGGGACAGTACTCCGAGCAGTACTTC. The encoded protein is CASRVGQYSEQYF.